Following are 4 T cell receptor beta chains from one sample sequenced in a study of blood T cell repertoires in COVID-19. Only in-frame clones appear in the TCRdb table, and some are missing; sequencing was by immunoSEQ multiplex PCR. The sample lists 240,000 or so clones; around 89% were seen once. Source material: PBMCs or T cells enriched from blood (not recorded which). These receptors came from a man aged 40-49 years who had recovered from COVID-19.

CDR3 DNA sequence: TGCGCCAGCAGCCATGAGACAGGGGGCAACACTGAAGCTTTCTTT. Protein sequence: CASSHETGGNTEAFF. The rearrangement joins TRBV4-3 to TRBJ1-1, with TRBD1 matching over 10 bases. Trimming removed 3 bases from V and 2 bases from J; junction bases left unmatched: 3. CDR1 and CDR2 (germline): LGHNA, YSLEER. This CDR3 spans 15 amino acids.

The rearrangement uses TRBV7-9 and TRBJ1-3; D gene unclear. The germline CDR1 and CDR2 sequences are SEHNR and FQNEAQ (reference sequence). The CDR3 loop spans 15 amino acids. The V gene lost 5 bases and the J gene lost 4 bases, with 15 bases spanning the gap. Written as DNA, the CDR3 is TGTGCCAGCAGCCCTCGCCCCCTATCGGGAAACACCATATATTTT. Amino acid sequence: CASSPRPLSGNTIYF. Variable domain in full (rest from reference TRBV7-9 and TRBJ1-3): DTGVSQNPRHKITKRGQNVTFRCDPISEHNRLYWYRQTLGQGPEFLTYFQNEAQLEKSRLLSDRFSAERPKGSFSTLEIQRTEQGDSAMYLCASSPRPLSGNTIYFGEGSWLTVV.

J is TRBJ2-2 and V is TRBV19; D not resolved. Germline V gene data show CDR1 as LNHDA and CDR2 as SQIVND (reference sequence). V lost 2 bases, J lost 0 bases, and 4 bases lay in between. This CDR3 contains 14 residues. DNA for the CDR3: TGTGCCAGTAGTATATCGGCGAACACCGGGGAGCTGTTTTTT. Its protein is CASSISANTGELFF.

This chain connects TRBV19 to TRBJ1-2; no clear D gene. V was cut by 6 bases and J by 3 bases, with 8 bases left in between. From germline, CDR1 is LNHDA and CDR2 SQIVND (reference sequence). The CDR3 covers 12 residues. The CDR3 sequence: CASRGRDYGYTF. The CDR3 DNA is TGTGCCAGTAGGGGCAGAGACTATGGCTACACCTTC.